This T cell receptor beta chain appears in the sequencing data of a study of T cell responses to AZD1222 COVID-19 vaccine. Sequencing was performed with immunoSEQ multiplex PCR; in TCRdb, only in-frame clones are kept and a portion is missing. The sample carries roughly 110,000 clones, 90% to 95% recorded once. The CDR3 is made up of 12 amino acids. Trimming removed 6 bases from V and 7 bases from J; junction bases left unmatched: 5. Here the sequenced sample was peripheral blood, taken 28 days after the second AZD1222 dose. This clonotype was obtained from an adult who received the AZD1222 COVID-19 vaccine. The J gene is TRBJ1-1, the V gene TRBV12-3 or TRBV12-4; 7 nucleotides align to TRBD1. CDR3 sequence (DNA): TGTGCCAGCAGCCTGACAGGGAGTGAAGCTTTCTTT. The encoded protein is CASSLTGSEAFF.